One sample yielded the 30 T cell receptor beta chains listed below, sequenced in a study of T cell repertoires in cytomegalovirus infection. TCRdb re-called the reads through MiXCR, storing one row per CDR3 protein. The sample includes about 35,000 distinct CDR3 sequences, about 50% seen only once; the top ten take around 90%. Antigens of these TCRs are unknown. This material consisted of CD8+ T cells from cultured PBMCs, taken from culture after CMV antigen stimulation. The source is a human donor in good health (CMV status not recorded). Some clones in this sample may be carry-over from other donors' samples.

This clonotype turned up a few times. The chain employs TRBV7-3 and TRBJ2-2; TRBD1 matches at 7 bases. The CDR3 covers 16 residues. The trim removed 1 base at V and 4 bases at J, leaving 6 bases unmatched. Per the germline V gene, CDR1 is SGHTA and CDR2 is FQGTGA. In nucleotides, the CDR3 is TGTGCCAGCAGCTTAATTGACGGACAGGTCACCGGGGAGCTGTTTTTT. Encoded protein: CASSLIDGQVTGELFF.

In nucleotides, the CDR3 is TGTGCCAGCAGTTTATTCGGGGCTAGTAATTCACCCCTCCACTTT. Translated, it gives CASSLFGASNSPLHF. The V and J genes are TRBV12-3 or TRBV12-4 and TRBJ1-6; TRBD1 is a possible D gene (5 bases). There are 15 residues in the CDR3. V was trimmed by 2 bases and J by 6 bases, leaving 11 bases between them.

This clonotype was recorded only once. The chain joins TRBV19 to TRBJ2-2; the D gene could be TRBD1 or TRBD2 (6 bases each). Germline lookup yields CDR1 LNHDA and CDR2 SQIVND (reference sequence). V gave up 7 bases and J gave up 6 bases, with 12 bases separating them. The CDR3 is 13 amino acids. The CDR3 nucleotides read TGTGCCAGTACTTGGAGGGGGGCCGGGGAGCTGTTTTTT. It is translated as CASTWRGAGELFF.

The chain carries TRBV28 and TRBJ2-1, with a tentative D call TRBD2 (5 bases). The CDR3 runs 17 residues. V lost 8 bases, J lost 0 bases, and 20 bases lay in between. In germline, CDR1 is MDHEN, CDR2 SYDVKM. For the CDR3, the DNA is TGTGCCAGCCATTCCCTCGGACTCTTAAACTCCTACAATGAGCAGTTCTTC. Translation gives CASHSLGLLNSYNEQFF.

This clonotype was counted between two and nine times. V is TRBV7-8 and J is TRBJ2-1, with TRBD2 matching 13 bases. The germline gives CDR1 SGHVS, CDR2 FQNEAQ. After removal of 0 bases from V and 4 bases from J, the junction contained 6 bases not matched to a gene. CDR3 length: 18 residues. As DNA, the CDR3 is TGTGCCAGCAGCTTAGCACTAGCGGGAGGGCTTAAGTACAATGAGCAGTTCTTC. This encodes CASSLALAGGLKYNEQFF.

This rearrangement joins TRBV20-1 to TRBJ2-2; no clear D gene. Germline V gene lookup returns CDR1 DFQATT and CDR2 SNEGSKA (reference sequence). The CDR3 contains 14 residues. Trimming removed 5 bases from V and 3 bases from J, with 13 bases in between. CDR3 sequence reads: CSADSRTDTGELFF. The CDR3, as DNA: TGCAGTGCTGACTCCAGGACGGACACCGGGGAGCTGTTTTTT.

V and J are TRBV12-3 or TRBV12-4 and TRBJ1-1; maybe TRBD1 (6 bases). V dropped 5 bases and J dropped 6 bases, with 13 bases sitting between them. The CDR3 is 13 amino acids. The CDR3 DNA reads TGTGCCAGCAGTCCCCAAGGGGGGGCTGAAGCTTTCTTT. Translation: CASSPQGGAEAFF.

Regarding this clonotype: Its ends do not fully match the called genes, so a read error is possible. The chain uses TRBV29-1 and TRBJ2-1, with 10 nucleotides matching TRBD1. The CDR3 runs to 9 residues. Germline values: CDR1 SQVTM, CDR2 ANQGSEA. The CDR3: CSVGDRGRF. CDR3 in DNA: TGCAGCGTTGGGGACAGGGGTCGCTTC.

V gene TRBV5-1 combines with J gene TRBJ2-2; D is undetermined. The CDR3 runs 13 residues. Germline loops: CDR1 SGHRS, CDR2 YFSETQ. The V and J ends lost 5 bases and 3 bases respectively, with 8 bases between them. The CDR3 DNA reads TGCGCCAGCAGAGTAGAGGACACCGGGGAGCTGTTTTTT. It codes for CASRVEDTGELFF.

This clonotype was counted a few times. CDR3 DNA: TGTGCCAGCAGCCTCGGACTGGGGAGGCACCAAGAGACCCAGTACTTC. Protein product: CASSLGLGRHQETQYF. The chain employs TRBV11-2 and TRBJ2-5, with D tentatively TRBD2 (6 bases). Looked up from germline, CDR1 is SGHAT and CDR2 is FQNNGV. V lost 5 bases to trimming and J lost 0 bases, with 16 bases between them. This CDR3 is 16 amino acids long.

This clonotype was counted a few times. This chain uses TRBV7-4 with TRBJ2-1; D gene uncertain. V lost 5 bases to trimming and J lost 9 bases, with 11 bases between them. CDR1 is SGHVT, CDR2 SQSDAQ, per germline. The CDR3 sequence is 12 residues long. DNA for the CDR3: TGTGCCAGCAGCAAATCAATTCGTGAGCAGTTCTTC. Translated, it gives CASSKSIREQFF.

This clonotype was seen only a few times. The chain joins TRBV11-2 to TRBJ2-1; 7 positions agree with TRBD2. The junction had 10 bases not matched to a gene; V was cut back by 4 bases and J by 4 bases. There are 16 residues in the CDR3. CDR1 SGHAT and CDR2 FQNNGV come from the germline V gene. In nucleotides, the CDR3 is TGTGCCAGCAGCTCCACCGGGGCGGGGGTTTACAATGAGCAGTTCTTC. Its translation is CASSSTGAGVYNEQFF.

CDR3 nucleotides: TGTGCCAGCAGCTCGGGACAGGGTGGCGGGGAGCTGTTTTTT. It is translated as CASSSGQGGGELFF. This chain links TRBV7-1 with TRBJ2-2; 9 positions match TRBD1. TRBV7-1 counts as an open reading frame of uncertain function. This CDR3 region has 14 residues. V lost 3 bases and J lost 7; bases outside the gene matches: 3.

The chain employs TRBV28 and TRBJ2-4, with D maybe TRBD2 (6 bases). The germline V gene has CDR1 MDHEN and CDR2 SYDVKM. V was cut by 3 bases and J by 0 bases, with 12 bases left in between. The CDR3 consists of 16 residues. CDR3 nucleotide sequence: TGTGCCAGCAGTTTGCCCGGGACTTTAGCCAAAAACATTCAGTACTTC. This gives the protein CASSLPGTLAKNIQYF.

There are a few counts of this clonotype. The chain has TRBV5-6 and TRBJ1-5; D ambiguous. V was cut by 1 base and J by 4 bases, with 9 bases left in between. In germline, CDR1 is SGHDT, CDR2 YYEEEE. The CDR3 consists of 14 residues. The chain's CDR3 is CASSLLGVNQPQHF. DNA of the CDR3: TGTGCCAGCAGCTTGCTTGGGGTAAATCAGCCCCAGCATTTT.

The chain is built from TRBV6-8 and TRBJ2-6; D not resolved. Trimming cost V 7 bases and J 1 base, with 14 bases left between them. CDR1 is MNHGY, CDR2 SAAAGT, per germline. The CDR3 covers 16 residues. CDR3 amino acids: CASNPMTVSGANVLTF. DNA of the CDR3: TGTGCCAGCAACCCTATGACGGTGTCTGGGGCCAACGTCCTGACTTTC.

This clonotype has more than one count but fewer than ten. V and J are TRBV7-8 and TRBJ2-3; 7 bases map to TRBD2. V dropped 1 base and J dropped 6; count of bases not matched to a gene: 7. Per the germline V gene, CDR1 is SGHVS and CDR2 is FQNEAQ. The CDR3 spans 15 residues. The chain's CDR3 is CASSLVGGEGDTQYF. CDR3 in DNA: TGTGCCAGCAGCTTAGTAGGTGGGGAGGGCGATACGCAGTATTTT.

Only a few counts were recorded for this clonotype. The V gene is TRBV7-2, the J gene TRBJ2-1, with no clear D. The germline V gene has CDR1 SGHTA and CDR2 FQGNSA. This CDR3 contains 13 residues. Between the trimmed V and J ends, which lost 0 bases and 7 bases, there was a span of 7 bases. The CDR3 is CASSLAIRNEQFF. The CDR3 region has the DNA TGTGCCAGCAGCTTAGCCATCCGGAATGAGCAGTTCTTC.

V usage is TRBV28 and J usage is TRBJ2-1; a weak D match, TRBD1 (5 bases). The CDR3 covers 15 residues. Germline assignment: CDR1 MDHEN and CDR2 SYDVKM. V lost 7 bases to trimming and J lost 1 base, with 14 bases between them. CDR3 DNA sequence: TGTGCCAGCACTCAAGGGGTGTCGTCCTACAATGAGCAGTTCTTC. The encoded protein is CASTQGVSSYNEQFF.

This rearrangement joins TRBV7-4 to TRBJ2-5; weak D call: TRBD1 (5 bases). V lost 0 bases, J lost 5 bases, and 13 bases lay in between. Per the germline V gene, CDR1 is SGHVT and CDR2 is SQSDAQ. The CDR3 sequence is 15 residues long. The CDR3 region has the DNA TGTGCCAGCAGCTTAGCGCCTAGGGGAATCGAGACCCAGTACTTC. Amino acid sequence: CASSLAPRGIETQYF.

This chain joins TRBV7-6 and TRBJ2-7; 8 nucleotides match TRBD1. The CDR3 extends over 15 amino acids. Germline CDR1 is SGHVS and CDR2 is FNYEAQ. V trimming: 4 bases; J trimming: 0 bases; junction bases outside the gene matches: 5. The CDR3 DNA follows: TGTGCCAGCAGCTCTCGACAGGGGAGCTCCTACGAGCAGTACTTC. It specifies CASSSRQGSSYEQYF.

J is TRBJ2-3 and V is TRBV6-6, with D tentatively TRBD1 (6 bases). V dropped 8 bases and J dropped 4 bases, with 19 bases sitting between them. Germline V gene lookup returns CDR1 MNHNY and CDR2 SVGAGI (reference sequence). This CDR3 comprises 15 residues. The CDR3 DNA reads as TGTGCCAGCTCCGCGACCCAGGGGTCGGCAGATACGCAGTATTTT. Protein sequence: CASSATQGSADTQYF.

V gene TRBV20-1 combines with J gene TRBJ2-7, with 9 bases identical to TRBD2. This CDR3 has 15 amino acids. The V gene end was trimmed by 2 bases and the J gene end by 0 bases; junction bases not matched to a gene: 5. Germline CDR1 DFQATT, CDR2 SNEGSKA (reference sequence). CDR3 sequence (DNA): TGCAGTGCTAGATCTCTAGCGGGGACCTCCTACGAGCAGTACTTC. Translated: CSARSLAGTSYEQYF.

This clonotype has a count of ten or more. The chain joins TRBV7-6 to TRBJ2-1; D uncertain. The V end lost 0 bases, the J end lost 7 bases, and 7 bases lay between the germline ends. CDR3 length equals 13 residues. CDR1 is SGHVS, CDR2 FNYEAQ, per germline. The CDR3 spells CASSLAPGNEQFF. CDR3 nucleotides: TGTGCCAGCAGCTTAGCTCCAGGAAATGAGCAGTTCTTC.

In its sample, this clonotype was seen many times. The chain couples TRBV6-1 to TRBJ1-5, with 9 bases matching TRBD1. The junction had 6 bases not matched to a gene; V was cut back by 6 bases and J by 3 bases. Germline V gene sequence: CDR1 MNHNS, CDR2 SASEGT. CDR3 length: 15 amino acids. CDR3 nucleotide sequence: TGTGCCAGCAGGGGGGACAGGGCGAACAATCAGCCCCAGCATTTT. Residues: CASRGDRANNQPQHF.

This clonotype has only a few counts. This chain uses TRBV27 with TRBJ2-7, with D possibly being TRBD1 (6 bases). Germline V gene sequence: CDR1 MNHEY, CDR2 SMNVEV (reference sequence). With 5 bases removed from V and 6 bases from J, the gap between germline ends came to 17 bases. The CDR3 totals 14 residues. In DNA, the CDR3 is TGTGCCAGCAGTACAGGGTCAGGCTTGGCCGAGCAGTACTTC. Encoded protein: CASSTGSGLAEQYF.

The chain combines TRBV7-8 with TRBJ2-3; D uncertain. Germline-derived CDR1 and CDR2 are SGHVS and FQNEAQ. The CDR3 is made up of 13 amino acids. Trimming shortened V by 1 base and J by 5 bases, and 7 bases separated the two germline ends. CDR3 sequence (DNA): TGTGCCAGCAGCTTAGATTCGGGAGATACGCAGTATTTT. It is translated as CASSLDSGDTQYF.

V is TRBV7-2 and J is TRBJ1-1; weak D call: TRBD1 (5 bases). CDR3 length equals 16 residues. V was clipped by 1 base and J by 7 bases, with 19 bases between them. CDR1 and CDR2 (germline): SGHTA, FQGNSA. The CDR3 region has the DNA TGTGCCAGCAGCTTAGATTCTAGGGGCTCGCCCAATGAAGCTTTCTTT. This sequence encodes CASSLDSRGSPNEAFF.

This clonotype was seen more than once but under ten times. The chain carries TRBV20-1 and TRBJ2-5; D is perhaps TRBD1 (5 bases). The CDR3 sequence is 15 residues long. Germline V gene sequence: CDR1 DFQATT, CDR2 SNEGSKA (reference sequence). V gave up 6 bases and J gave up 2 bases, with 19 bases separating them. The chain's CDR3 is CSATYPTELQETQYF. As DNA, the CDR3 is TGCAGTGCCACCTACCCGACAGAGCTTCAAGAGACCCAGTACTTC.

Written as DNA, the CDR3 is TGTGCCAGCAGTGTGACACGAAGCTCTATGAGGTACACCTTC. It yields the protein CASSVTRSSMRYTF. The chain couples TRBV6-2 or TRBV6-3 to TRBJ1-2; no clear D gene. Germline CDR1 is MNHEY and CDR2 is SVGEGT. The CDR3 contains 14 residues. V lost 5 bases to trimming and J lost 11 bases, with 21 bases between them.